Each of the 14 T cell receptor beta chains below was sequenced from the same sample in a study of control samples from healthy donors and cancer patients. The repertoire was sequenced with immunoSEQ multiplex PCR; TCRdb's copy has only in-frame clones and lacks some. The data hold 150,000 to 200,000 clones, with 90% observed a single time. The sequenced material came from blood. These receptors all stem from a woman in her forties or fifties in good health.

V usage is TRBV4-1 and J usage is TRBJ2-3; TRBD2 matches 11 bases. V shed 0 bases, J shed 7 bases, and the junction held 9 bases outside the gene matches. Per the germline V gene, CDR1 is MGHRA and CDR2 is YSYEKL. The CDR3 runs 17 residues. This CDR3 reads CASSQDDPSGRKYTQYF. The CDR3 DNA is TGCGCCAGCAGCCAAGACGATCCTAGCGGGAGGAAGTATACGCAGTATTTT.

This chain links TRBV28 with TRBJ1-2, with a weak D call TRBD1 (6 bases). CDR1 is MDHEN, CDR2 SYDVKM, per germline. Trimming took off 1 base at V and 8 bases at J, with 14 bases between the two ends. CDR3 length: 14 residues. CDR3 in amino acids: CASSLSAGAGGYTF. The CDR3 DNA sequence: TGTGCCAGCAGTTTATCTGCGGGGGCGGGAGGCTACACCTTC.

J is TRBJ1-1 and V is TRBV12-3 or TRBV12-4, with D unresolved. Between the trimmed V and J ends, which lost 5 bases and 3 bases, there was a span of 10 bases. This CDR3 is built from 13 residues. The CDR3 is CASSLGTHTEAFF. CDR3 DNA sequence: TGTGCCAGCAGTCTGGGCACGCACACTGAAGCTTTCTTT.

This clone appeared many times. V is TRBV6-5 and J is TRBJ1-2, with a possible D match to TRBD1 (5 bases). Trimming stripped 6 bases from V and 7 bases from J, with 18 bases between. The V gene's germline CDR1 is MNHEY and CDR2 SVGAGI. This CDR3 spans 14 amino acids. CDR3 amino acids: CASSDQGGASGYTF. The CDR3 DNA follows: TGTGCCAGCAGCGACCAAGGAGGGGCCTCTGGCTACACCTTC.

This chain links TRBV7-2 with TRBJ2-3; tentatively, D is TRBD1 (6 bases). This CDR3 region has 13 residues. Germline V gene sequence: CDR1 SGHTA, CDR2 FQGNSA. V lost 2 bases and J 6 bases, leaving 9 bases between the germline ends. The CDR3 bases are TGTGCCAGCAGCTTACAAGGGGGTGATACGCAGTATTTT. Protein product: CASSLQGGDTQYF. Full variable domain (outside the CDR3, taken from reference TRBV7-2 and TRBJ2-3): GAGVSQSPSNKVTEKGKDVELRCDPISGHTALYWYRQSLGQGLEFLIYFQGNSAPDKSGLPSDRFSAERTGGSVSTLTIQRTQQEDSAVYLCASSLQGGDTQYFGPGTRLTVL.

The V gene is TRBV9, the J gene TRBJ2-7; D is ambiguous. V was shortened by 4 bases and J by 8 bases, with 16 bases between the two germline ends. CDR1 and CDR2 from the germline V gene are SGDLS and YYNGEE. The CDR3 has 13 amino acids. Here the CDR3 reads CASSPSTHGQQYF. The CDR3 DNA reads as TGTGCCAGCAGCCCCAGCACCCACGGGCAGCAGTACTTC.

This chain connects TRBV7-2 to TRBJ1-2; the D is unclear. Trimming took off 2 bases at V and 7 bases at J, with 8 bases between the two ends. Germline assignment: CDR1 SGHTA and CDR2 FQGNSA. The CDR3 is 12 amino acids. This CDR3 is CASSLRLSGYTF. DNA for the CDR3: TGTGCCAGCAGCTTACGACTTTCTGGCTACACCTTC.

This clone has only one observation. CDR3 bases: TGTGCCATCAGTAAGAATGGGGCGCAAGAGACCCAGTACTTC. Encoded protein: CAISKNGAQETQYF. J is TRBJ2-5 and V is TRBV10-3; perhaps TRBD1 as D (5 bases). The germline gives CDR1 ENHRY, CDR2 SYGVKD. V lost 5 bases to trimming and J lost 2 bases, with 12 bases between them. CDR3 length: 14 residues.

V usage is TRBV7-2 and J usage is TRBJ1-1, with D perhaps TRBD1 (6 bases). CDR3 size: 12 residues. Germline CDR1 SGHTA, CDR2 FQGNSA. Trimming pared 0 bases from V and 8 bases from J, leaving 7 bases between. The CDR3 spells CASSLAGGEAFF. CDR3 nucleotides: TGTGCCAGCAGCTTAGCAGGGGGGGAAGCTTTCTTT.

The V and J genes are TRBV20-1 and TRBJ1-5; no firm D call. This CDR3 region has 11 residues. Germline values: CDR1 DFQATT, CDR2 SNEGSKA (reference sequence). V was cut by 6 bases and J by 7 bases, with 10 bases left in between. CDR3 sequence reads: CSALSRQPQHF. As DNA, the CDR3 is TGCAGTGCCCTATCCCGCCAGCCCCAGCATTTT.

The rearrangement joins TRBV20-1 to TRBJ1-1; no clear D gene. Between the trimmed V and J ends, which lost 4 bases and 6 bases, there was a span of 9 bases. Germline V gene lookup returns CDR1 DFQATT and CDR2 SNEGSKA (reference sequence). This CDR3 contains 11 residues. DNA of the CDR3: TGCAGTGCTATGAGTGTGGCTGAAGCTTTCTTT. This gives the protein CSAMSVAEAFF.

This clone turned up a few times. The J gene is TRBJ2-2, the V gene TRBV27; no clear D. Deletions cut 4 bases from V and 4 bases from J, with 13 bases between. The CDR3 consists of 15 residues. In germline, CDR1 is MNHEY, CDR2 SMNVEV (reference sequence). The DNA of the CDR3 is TGTGCCAGCAGTTCTCTACCGGGCCGCACCGGGGAGCTGTTTTTT. This gives the protein CASSSLPGRTGELFF.

This rearrangement joins TRBV28 to TRBJ1-2; the D is unclear. CDR1 is MDHEN and CDR2 is SYDVKM in the germline V gene. V lost 1 base to trimming and J lost 6 bases, with 6 bases between them. The CDR3 spans 12 residues. The CDR3 loop reads CASSLSSNGYTF. The DNA for the CDR3 is TGTGCCAGCAGTTTATCAAGTAATGGCTACACCTTC.

The CDR3 bases are TGTGCCAGCACCCGTGAGGGGGGTAACACTGAAGCTTTCTTT. As protein: CASTREGGNTEAFF. This rearrangement joins TRBV7-2 to TRBJ1-1; possible D gene TRBD1, 6 bases. Germline V gives CDR1 SGHTA, CDR2 FQGNSA. This CDR3 has 14 residues. The germline V and J ends were trimmed by 7 bases and 2 bases, with 14 bases remaining between them.